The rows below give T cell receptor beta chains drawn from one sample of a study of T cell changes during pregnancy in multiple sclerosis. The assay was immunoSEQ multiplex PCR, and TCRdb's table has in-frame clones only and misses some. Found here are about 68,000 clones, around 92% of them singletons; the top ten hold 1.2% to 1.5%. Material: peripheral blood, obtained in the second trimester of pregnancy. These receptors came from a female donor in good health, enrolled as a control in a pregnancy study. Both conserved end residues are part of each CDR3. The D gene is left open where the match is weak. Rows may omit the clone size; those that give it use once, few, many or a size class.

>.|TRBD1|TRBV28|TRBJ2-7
TGTGCCAGCAGTCCCCCAAGGCGGCAGGGGGTCTACGAGCAGTACTTC
CASSPPRRQGVYEQYF
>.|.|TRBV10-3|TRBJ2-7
TGTGCCATCAGTGAAAGTAGGGGTACGTACGAGCAGTACTTC
CAISESRGTYEQYF
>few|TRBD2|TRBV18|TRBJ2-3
TGTGCCAGCTCAAAGGGACTAGCGGGATTCACAGATACGCAGTATTTT
CASSKGLAGFTDTQYF
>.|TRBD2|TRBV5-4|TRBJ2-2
TGTGCCAGCAGGGATTGGGGGCTAGCGGGAGAAACCGGGGAGCTGTTTTTT
CASRDWGLAGETGELFF
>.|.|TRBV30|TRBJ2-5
TGTGCCTGGAGTGGACGGACTATTAAAGAGACCCAGTACTTC
CAWSGRTIKETQYF
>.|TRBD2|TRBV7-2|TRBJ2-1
TGTGCCAGCAGCTTAGAGGCGGGAGGGCCAATATTCTTC
CASSLEAGGPIFF
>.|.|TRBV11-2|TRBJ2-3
TGTGCCAGCAGCTTATATCCGGGGGGCCGCACAGATACGCAGTATTTT
CASSLYPGGRTDTQYF
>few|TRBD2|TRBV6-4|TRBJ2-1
TGTGCCAGCAGTGAAATCGGGGGGGCCAATGAGCAGTTCTTC
CASSEIGGANEQFF
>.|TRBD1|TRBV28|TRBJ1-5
TGTGCCAGCACCATGGGACAGGGTCAAGGTCAGCCCCAGCATTTT
CASTMGQGQGQPQHF
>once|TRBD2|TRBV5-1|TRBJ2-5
TGCGCCAGCAGCTTGGCTGCGGGAGGGATGCAGCAGTACTTC
CASSLAAGGMQQYF
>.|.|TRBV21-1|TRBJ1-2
TGTGCCAGCAGCAAAGTGGGGGGGAAAGGGCGCTATGGCTACACCTTC
CASSKVGGKGRYGYTF
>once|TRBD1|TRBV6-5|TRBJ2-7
TGTGCCAGCAGTCCGGGACAGTCTATCGAGCAGTACTTC
CASSPGQSIEQYF
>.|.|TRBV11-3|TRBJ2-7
TGTGCCAGCAGCCCCGACGGCTTCAGGATCTACGAGCAGTACTTC
CASSPDGFRIYEQYF
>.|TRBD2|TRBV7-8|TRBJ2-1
TGTGCCAGCAGCTTACCTAGCGGGAGATCGTGGGGGTCCTACAATGAGCAGTTCTTC
CASSLPSGRSWGSYNEQFF
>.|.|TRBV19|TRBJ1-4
TGTGCCAGTAGGGGCGGGGGGCCCGCGGAGGAAAAACTGTTTTTT
CASRGGGPAEEKLFF
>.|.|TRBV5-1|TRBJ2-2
TGCGCCAGCATAGACGGGACATTAAACACCGGGGAGCTGTTTTTT
CASIDGTLNTGELFF
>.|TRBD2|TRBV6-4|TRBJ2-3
TGTGCCAGCTCCGAGGGACTAAGAGGCACAGATACGCAGTATTTT
CASSEGLRGTDTQYF
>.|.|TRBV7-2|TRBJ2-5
TGTGCCAGCAGCTTAGGCCCGAGGAGGCAAGAGACCCAGTACTTC
CASSLGPRRQETQYF
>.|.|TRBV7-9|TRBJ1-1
TGTGCCAGCAGCTTAAAGGGGACTGAGAACACTGAAGCTTTCTTT
CASSLKGTENTEAFF
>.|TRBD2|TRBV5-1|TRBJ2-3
TGCGCCAGCAGCTTGGGGAGCGGGGGGCCGGATACGCAGTATTTT
CASSLGSGGPDTQYF
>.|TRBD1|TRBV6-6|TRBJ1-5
TGTGCCAGCACAACGGGACAGGGGGCGCGGGGTCTGCCCCAGCATTTT
CASTTGQGARGLPQHF
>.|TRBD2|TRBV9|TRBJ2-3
TGTGCCAGCAGCGCCGGGACTAGCGGGTTGGAAGATACGCAGTATTTT
CASSAGTSGLEDTQYF
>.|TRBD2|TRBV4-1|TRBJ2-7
TGCGCCAGCAGCCAAGATACTAGCGGGAGGTCCTACGAGCAGTACTTC
CASSQDTSGRSYEQYF
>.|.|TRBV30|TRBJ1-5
TGTGCCTGGAGTGGGACTAATCAGCCCCAGCATTTT
CAWSGTNQPQHF
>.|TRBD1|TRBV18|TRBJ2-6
TGTGCCAGCTCCGCGGGACAGGGCCCCTCTGGGGCCAACGTCCTGACTTTC
CASSAGQGPSGANVLTF
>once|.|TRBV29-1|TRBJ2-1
TGCAGCGTTGATGCGACAGGTCCACCGTACAATGAGCAGTTCTTC
CSVDATGPPYNEQFF